This T cell receptor beta chain was identified during a study of cytomegalovirus exposure and HLA in healthy donors. Study-level findings and limits: Within a later analysis, the majority of CMV-associated TCR beta chains appeared HLA-restricted. In vitro, a few CMV-associated chains proved specific for CMV antigens.

13 Jbeta primers and 60 Vbeta primers were used for the PCR. The table came from immunoSEQ multiplex PCR; TCRdb's copy has only in-frame clones and leaves some out. Altogether under 120,000 clones are present, around 79% being singletons, with the ten largest covering over 3%. In regard to this clone: The antigen is unknown.

CDR3 length: 16 residues. With V trimmed by 6 bases and J by 5 bases, 9 bases remained unmatched. The germline gives CDR1 SEHNR, CDR2 FQNEAQ (reference sequence). The source of this sequence is a woman in her thirties or forties in good health and CMV-seronegative. Specimen: PBMCs. The V and J genes are TRBV7-9 and TRBJ2-2, with 10 bases fitting TRBD1. The CDR3 reads CASRFRDRGRTGELFF. The CDR3 DNA reads as TGTGCCAGCAGATTCCGGGACAGGGGACGAACCGGGGAGCTGTTTTTT.